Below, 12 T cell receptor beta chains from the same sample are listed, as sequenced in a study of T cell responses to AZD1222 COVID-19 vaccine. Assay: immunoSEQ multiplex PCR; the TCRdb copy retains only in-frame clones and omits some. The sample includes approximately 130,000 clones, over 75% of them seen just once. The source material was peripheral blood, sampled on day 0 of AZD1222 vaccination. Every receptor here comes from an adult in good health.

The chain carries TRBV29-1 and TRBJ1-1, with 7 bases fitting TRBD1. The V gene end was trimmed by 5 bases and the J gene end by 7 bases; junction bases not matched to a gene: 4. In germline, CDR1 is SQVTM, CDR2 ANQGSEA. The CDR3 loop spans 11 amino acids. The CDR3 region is CSVRDSVEAFF. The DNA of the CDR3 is TGCAGCGTTCGGGACAGCGTTGAAGCTTTCTTT.

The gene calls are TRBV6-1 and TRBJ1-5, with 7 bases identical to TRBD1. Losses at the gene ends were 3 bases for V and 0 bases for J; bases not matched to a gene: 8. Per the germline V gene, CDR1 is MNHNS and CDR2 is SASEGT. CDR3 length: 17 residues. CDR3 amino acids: CASSEITGARSNQPQHF. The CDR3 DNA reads TGTGCCAGCAGTGAGATCACAGGGGCGCGTAGCAATCAGCCCCAGCATTTT.

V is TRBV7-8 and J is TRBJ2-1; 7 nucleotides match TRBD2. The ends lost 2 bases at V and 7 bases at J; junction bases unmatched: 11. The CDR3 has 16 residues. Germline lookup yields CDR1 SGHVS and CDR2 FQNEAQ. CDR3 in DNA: TGTGCCAGCAGCTTAAAACCGGGACTGGGGGGGAATGAGCAGTTCTTC. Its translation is CASSLKPGLGGNEQFF.

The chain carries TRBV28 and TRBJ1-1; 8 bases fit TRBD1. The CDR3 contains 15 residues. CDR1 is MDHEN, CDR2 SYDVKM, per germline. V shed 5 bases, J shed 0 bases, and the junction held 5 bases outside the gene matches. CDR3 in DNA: TGTGCCAGCAGTCCAAGGACAGGGATGAACACTGAAGCTTTCTTT. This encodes CASSPRTGMNTEAFF.

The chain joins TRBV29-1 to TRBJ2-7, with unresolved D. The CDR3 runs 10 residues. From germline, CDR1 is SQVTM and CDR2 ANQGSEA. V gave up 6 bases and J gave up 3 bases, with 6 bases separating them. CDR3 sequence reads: CSVINYEQYF. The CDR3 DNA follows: TGCAGCGTAATAAACTACGAGCAGTACTTC.

CDR3 sequence (DNA): TGCGCCAGCAGCTTGGGAGGGGTGGGAACTGAAGCTTTCTTT. Translated: CASSLGGVGTEAFF. The rearrangement joins TRBV5-1 to TRBJ1-1, with TRBD1 as a possible D gene (5 bases). Trimming took 0 bases from V and 5 from J, leaving 11 bases between them. The germline CDR1 and CDR2 sequences are SGHRS and YFSETQ. The length of the CDR3 is 14 residues.

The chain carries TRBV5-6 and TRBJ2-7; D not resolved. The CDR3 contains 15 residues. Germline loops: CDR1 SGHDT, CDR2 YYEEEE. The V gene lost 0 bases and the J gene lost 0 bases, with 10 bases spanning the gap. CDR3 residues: CASSLGTVGSYEQYF. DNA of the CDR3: TGTGCCAGCAGCTTGGGGACGGTGGGCTCCTACGAGCAGTACTTC.

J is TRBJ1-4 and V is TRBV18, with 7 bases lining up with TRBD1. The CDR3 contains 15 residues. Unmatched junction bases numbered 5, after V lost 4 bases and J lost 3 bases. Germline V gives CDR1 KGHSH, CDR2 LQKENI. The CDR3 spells CASSLDRVANEKLFF. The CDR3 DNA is TGTGCCAGCTCACTAGACAGGGTGGCTAATGAAAAACTGTTTTTT.

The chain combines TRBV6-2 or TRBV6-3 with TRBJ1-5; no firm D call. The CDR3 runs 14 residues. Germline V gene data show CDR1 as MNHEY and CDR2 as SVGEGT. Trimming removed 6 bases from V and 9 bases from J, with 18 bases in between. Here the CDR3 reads CASSPKGRAVPQHF. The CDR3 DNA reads TGTGCCAGCAGCCCCAAGGGAAGGGCCGTGCCCCAGCATTTT.

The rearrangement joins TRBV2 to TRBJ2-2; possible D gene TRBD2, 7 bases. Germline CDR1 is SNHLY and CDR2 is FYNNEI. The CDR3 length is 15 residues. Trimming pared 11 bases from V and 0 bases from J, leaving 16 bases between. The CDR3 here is CAGFGGAANTGELFF. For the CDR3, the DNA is TGTGCCGGCTTTGGGGGGGCCGCGAACACCGGGGAGCTGTTTTTT.

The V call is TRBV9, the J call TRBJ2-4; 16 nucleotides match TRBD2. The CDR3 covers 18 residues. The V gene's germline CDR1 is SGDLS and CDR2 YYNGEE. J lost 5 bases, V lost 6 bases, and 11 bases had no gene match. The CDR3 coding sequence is TGTGCCAGCAACCAACCGGGGACTAGCGGGAGGGCGCAAAACATTCAGTACTTC. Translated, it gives CASNQPGTSGRAQNIQYF.

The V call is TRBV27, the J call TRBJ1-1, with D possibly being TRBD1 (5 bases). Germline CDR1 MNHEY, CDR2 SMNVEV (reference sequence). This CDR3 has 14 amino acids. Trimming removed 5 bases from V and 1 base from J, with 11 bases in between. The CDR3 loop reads CASSPRQPNTEAFF. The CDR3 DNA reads TGTGCCAGCAGTCCTAGACAGCCGAACACTGAAGCTTTCTTT.